These T cell receptor beta chains were read from a single sample in a study of CXCR3-negative and CXCR3-positive naive CD8 T cells. Reprocessing the 5' RACE reads, TCRdb reports a single entry for every CDR3 protein and omits DNA. Recorded here are over 100,000 distinct CDR3 sequences; the top ten clones represent 0.29%. Specimen: naive CXCR3- CD8+ T cells from blood. These receptors all stem from a human donor in good health. Some clones in this sample may be carry-over from other donors' samples. Each CDR3 is given with its conserved first and last residue.

J | V | CDR3
TRBJ2-5 | TRBV13 | CASSPGLVQTAQYF
TRBJ2-2 | TRBV6-5 | CASCLASNTGELFF
TRBJ2-2 | TRBV7-9 | CASSQPQDTGELFF
TRBJ2-7 | TRBV12-3/TRBV12-4 | CASSFSRVSYEQYF
TRBJ1-1 | TRBV9 | CASSPPGGIGTEAFF
TRBJ2-7 | TRBV29-1 | CSAGAPYEQYF
TRBJ2-7 | TRBV12-3/TRBV12-4 | CASSGGGHDEQYF
TRBJ2-7 | TRBV29-1 | CSVEDSSSGYEQYF
TRBJ1-2 | TRBV12-3/TRBV12-4 | CASSFVKNYGYTF
TRBJ1-5 | TRBV28 | CASSLGPKSPFNQPQHF
TRBJ1-2 | TRBV5-5 | CASSPYFGYGYTF
TRBJ2-7 | TRBV28 | CASSLEGTGTYGQYF
TRBJ1-1 | TRBV6-5 | CASSNGGREAFF
TRBJ2-7 | TRBV7-9 | CASSRIFSGGEYEQYF
TRBJ1-1 | TRBV29-1 | CSVEGRRNTEAFF
TRBJ2-7 | TRBV19 | CASSLLLAGVGEQYF
TRBJ2-3 | TRBV20-1 | CSARCPGQGDVGADTQYF
TRBJ2-7 | TRBV5-1 | CASSQTSGGSHEQYF
TRBJ2-1 | TRBV2 | CASYRQQNYNEQFF
TRBJ1-5 | TRBV12-3/TRBV12-4 | CASSTGTGDEPQHF
TRBJ2-7 | TRBV7-9 | CASSGTGMIYEQYF
TRBJ1-1 | TRBV4-3 | CASSQADSNTEAFF
TRBJ2-3 | TRBV27 | CASRIGAGFTDTQYF
TRBJ2-6 | TRBV9 | CASSVMQFLGSGANVLTF
TRBJ1-1 | TRBV20-1 | CSARGFIGQALNTEAFF
TRBJ2-7 | TRBV20-1 | CSARAREGYEQYF
TRBJ2-7 | TRBV2 | CASPEGHSSYEQYF
TRBJ1-2 | TRBV21-1 | CASSKGDWGLLLANYGYTF
TRBJ1-1 | TRBV10-3 | CAISAGTALNTEAFF
TRBJ1-1 | TRBV6-5 | CASTIRGGDTEAFF
TRBJ2-5 | TRBV28 | CASSLTTYQETQYF
TRBJ2-5 | TRBV2 | CASSAVRQETQYF
TRBJ1-6 | TRBV20-1 | CSARDYHDTYNSPLHF
TRBJ2-7 | TRBV20-1 | CSAILVSGPYEQYF
TRBJ2-5 | TRBV28 | CASSLWTSGRKKETQYF
TRBJ1-1 | TRBV29-1 | CSVRTGACTEAFF
TRBJ2-1 | TRBV2 | CASSGGAEQFF
TRBJ2-3 | TRBV5-5 | CASSSPGPTDTQYF
TRBJ2-7 | TRBV28 | CATRSTGEQYF
TRBJ1-5 | TRBV6-2/TRBV6-3 | CASCSGAYSNQPQHF
TRBJ2-1 | TRBV20-1 | CSARRWLAGGQIYNEQFF
TRBJ2-7 | TRBV7-9 | CASSSGPEREQYF
TRBJ2-1 | TRBV4-2 | CASSQDTRDSSYNEQFF
TRBJ1-1 | TRBV12-3/TRBV12-4 | CASHTGTLGEAFF
TRBJ2-5 | TRBV4-3 | CASSQGWRTQETQYF